Listed here are 28 T cell receptor beta chains from one sample, sequenced in a study of cytomegalovirus exposure and HLA in healthy donors. The PCR used 60 Vbeta and 13 Jbeta primers. Measured with immunoSEQ multiplex PCR; TCRdb has only the in-frame clones, and not every one. The sample shows some 96,000 clones, 64% of them seen only once. The specimen sequenced was PBMCs. These TCRs come from a man in his fifties or sixties in good health and CMV-seronegative.

The chain links TRBV30 to TRBJ1-1; the D is unclear. The CDR3 contains 13 residues. In germline, CDR1 is GTSNPN, CDR2 SVGIG (reference sequence). V lost 0 bases and J lost 4, with 9 bases in between. CDR3 bases: TGTGCCTGGAGTGTAAGAGAGGGCACTGAAGCTTTCTTT. Amino acid sequence: CAWSVREGTEAFF.

The chain recombines TRBV7-3 with TRBJ2-1; D might be TRBD1 (5 bases). Germline V gene lookup returns CDR1 SGHTA and CDR2 FQGTGA. The ends were cut back, 5 bases at V and 1 base at J, with 12 bases in the middle. The CDR3 has 15 amino acids. The CDR3: CASSPPGWSYNEQFF. CDR3 sequence (DNA): TGTGCCAGCAGCCCTCCAGGGTGGTCCTACAATGAGCAGTTCTTC.

J is TRBJ2-5 and V is TRBV7-9, with 8 bases aligning to TRBD2. CDR1 is SEHNR, CDR2 FQNEAQ, per germline (reference sequence). The length of the CDR3 is 15 residues. The V gene end was trimmed by 2 bases and the J gene end by 9 bases; junction bases not matched to a gene: 11. In DNA, the CDR3 is TGTGCCAGCAGCTTAAGTTCAGCGGGGGCCAGATCCCAGTACTTC. Encoded protein: CASSLSSAGARSQYF.

V and J are TRBV19 and TRBJ1-6; TRBD1 might be the D (6 bases). Germline V gene sequence: CDR1 LNHDA, CDR2 SQIVND (reference sequence). Trimming removed 10 bases at V and 8 bases at J, with 15 bases between. The CDR3 is 13 residues long. The DNA for the CDR3 is TGTGCCACGGGGACCAGGGGTGATTCACCCCTCCACTTT. The encoded protein is CATGTRGDSPLHF.

V is TRBV5-1 and J is TRBJ2-7; D unresolved. The germline gives CDR1 SGHRS, CDR2 YFSETQ. CDR3 length: 14 residues. The V gene lost 5 bases and the J gene lost 6 bases, with 18 bases spanning the gap. This CDR3 reads CASSSDGSYGEQYF. CDR3 coding DNA: TGCGCCAGCAGTTCTGACGGGTCATACGGCGAGCAGTACTTC.

CDR3 loop: CAWSVTGGTPTQYF. The CDR3 DNA is TGTGCCTGGAGTGTTACCGGGGGGACCCCTACGCAGTATTTT. V usage is TRBV30 and J usage is TRBJ2-3; 7 bases align to TRBD2. CDR1 and CDR2 from the germline V gene are GTSNPN and SVGIG (reference sequence). This CDR3 comprises 14 residues. V trimming: 0 bases; J trimming: 8 bases; junction bases outside the gene matches: 8.

V gene TRBV18 combines with J gene TRBJ1-1, with D uncertain. V was trimmed by 3 bases and J by 0 bases, leaving 8 bases between them. CDR1 and CDR2 (germline): KGHSH, LQKENI. CDR3 length: 14 residues. CDR3 coding DNA: TGTGCCAGCTCACCTGCAGGTCTGAACACTGAAGCTTTCTTT. Protein sequence: CASSPAGLNTEAFF.

The gene calls are TRBV5-1 and TRBJ2-5; D remains unclear. Near its end, the DNA agrees better with TRBJ2-7, so the J call may be wrong. CDR3 length: 12 residues. Per the germline V gene, CDR1 is SGHRS and CDR2 is YFSETQ. For the CDR3, the DNA is TGCGCCAGCAGCTTTAACCGTTACGAGCAGTACTTC. It translates to CASSFNRYEQYF.

This chain uses TRBV5-6 with TRBJ1-2, with D possibly matching TRBD1 (5 bases). Germline CDR1 is SGHDT and CDR2 is YYEEEE. The CDR3 covers 13 residues. The V gene lost 0 bases and the J gene lost 5 bases, with 8 bases spanning the gap. In DNA, the CDR3 is TGTGCCAGCAGCTTGGTACAGGATTATGGCTACACCTTC. As protein: CASSLVQDYGYTF.

This chain connects TRBV27 to TRBJ1-4; 9 nucleotides align to TRBD1. CDR1 and CDR2 (germline): MNHEY, SMNVEV (reference sequence). V trimming: 7 bases; J trimming: 5 bases; junction bases outside the gene matches: 8. This CDR3 contains 15 residues. CDR3 sequence reads: CASTDTGGLNEKLFF. The CDR3 DNA sequence: TGTGCCAGCACTGACACAGGGGGCTTAAATGAAAAACTGTTTTTT.

The chain employs TRBV6-6 and TRBJ2-3; D possibly corresponds to TRBD1 (5 bases). Trimming pared 0 bases from V and 12 bases from J, leaving 10 bases between. CDR3 length: 12 residues. In germline, CDR1 is MNHNY, CDR2 SVGAGI (reference sequence). The CDR3 DNA follows: TGTGCCAGCAGTTACTCGGGCCAGGGACAGTATTTT. This gives the protein CASSYSGQGQYF.

The chain joins TRBV10-3 to TRBJ1-1, with 9 bases identical to TRBD1. Germline-derived CDR1 and CDR2 are ENHRY and SYGVKD. The CDR3 runs 13 residues. CDR3 residues: CGTGAGALAEAFF. The CDR3 DNA follows: TGTGGGACAGGGGCTGGTGCTCTTGCGGAAGCTTTCTTT.

The rearrangement joins TRBV6-5 to TRBJ1-5; D may be TRBD1 (6 bases). The CDR3 is 14 residues long. From germline, CDR1 is MNHEY and CDR2 SVGAGI. V was shortened by 5 bases and J by 4 bases, with 12 bases between the two germline ends. In nucleotides, the CDR3 is TGTGCCAGCAGTACCAACCAGGGGAATCAGCCCCAGCATTTT. This encodes CASSTNQGNQPQHF.

The chain links TRBV13 to TRBJ2-4, with unresolved D. Trimming took off 3 bases at V and 0 bases at J, with 9 bases between the two ends. Germline V lookup: CDR1 PRHDT, CDR2 FYEKMQ (reference sequence). This CDR3 has 15 amino acids. CDR3 bases: TGTGCCAGCAGCTTTTATATCCTAGCCAAAAACATTCAGTACTTC. As protein: CASSFYILAKNIQYF.

The chain uses TRBV7-6 and TRBJ2-5; D is undetermined. V shed 5 bases and J shed 4 bases, with 11 bases lying between them. This CDR3 has 13 amino acids. Germline V lookup: CDR1 SGHVS, CDR2 FNYEAQ. This chain's CDR3 is CASSGLALETQYF. The CDR3 DNA reads as TGTGCCAGCAGCGGTCTGGCTCTAGAGACCCAGTACTTC.

This clone was found a few times. The chain links TRBV18 to TRBJ1-1, with 7 nucleotides matching TRBD1. J lost 5 bases, V lost 5 bases, and 8 bases had no gene match. Germline values: CDR1 KGHSH, CDR2 LQKENI. CDR3 length: 14 amino acids. The CDR3 DNA follows: TGTGCCAGCTCAGTTACAGGGGCTGAGACTGAAGCTTTCTTT. It is translated as CASSVTGAETEAFF. The variable domain in full, with the rest retrieved from reference TRBV18 and TRBJ1-1, is NAGVMQNPRHLVRRRGQEARLRCSPMKGHSHVYWYRQLPEEGLKFMVYLQKENIIDESGMPKERFSAEFPKEGPSILRIQQVVRGDSAAYFCASSVTGAETEAFFGQGTRLTVV.

The rearrangement uses TRBV5-1 and TRBJ2-2; D gene ambiguous. The CDR3 contains 14 residues. The V gene lost 7 bases and the J gene lost 2 bases, with 12 bases spanning the gap. The germline V gene has CDR1 SGHRS and CDR2 YFSETQ. CDR3 residues: CASSSRKNTGELFF. The DNA of the CDR3 is TGCGCCAGCTCTTCCAGGAAAAACACCGGGGAGCTGTTTTTT.

This clone occurred a few times. The chain combines TRBV6-1 with TRBJ1-1; 7 bases are a match to TRBD1. Trimming removed 5 bases from V and 4 bases from J; junction bases left unmatched: 10. The CDR3 contains 15 residues. Looked up from germline, CDR1 is MNHNS and CDR2 is SASEGT. The CDR3 reads CASSIDRAGSTEAFF. The CDR3, as DNA: TGTGCCAGCAGTATTGACAGGGCGGGTAGCACTGAAGCTTTCTTT.

The count of this clone is one. CDR3 amino acids: CASSSTGSRGYPDTQYF. CDR3 sequence (DNA): TGTGCCAGCAGCTCAACAGGGTCCCGGGGATACCCAGATACGCAGTATTTT. The genes are TRBV9 and TRBJ2-3; TRBD1 might be the D (6 bases). The CDR3 consists of 17 residues. Trimming cost V 4 bases and J 4 bases, with 22 bases left between them. Germline V gene lookup returns CDR1 SGDLS and CDR2 YYNGEE.

DNA of the CDR3: TGTGCCAGCAGTTTAATGGGACAGGGGAAAAACGAGCAGTACTTC. Its translation is CASSLMGQGKNEQYF. V and J are TRBV28 and TRBJ2-7; 10 bases match TRBD1. The V segment lost 2 bases and the J segment 5 bases; nucleotides outside the gene matches: 6. The CDR3 has 15 residues. Germline V CDR1 and CDR2: MDHEN, SYDVKM.

The V and J genes are TRBV4-1 and TRBJ2-7, with TRBD1 identical over 7 bases. The V gene end was trimmed by 4 bases and the J gene end by 2 bases; junction bases not matched to a gene: 8. From germline, CDR1 is MGHRA and CDR2 YSYEKL. The length of the CDR3 is 15 residues. The CDR3 protein is CASSRGTEGPYEQYF. The CDR3 DNA reads as TGCGCCAGCAGCCGAGGGACAGAGGGACCCTACGAGCAGTACTTC.

The J gene is TRBJ2-5, the V gene TRBV29-1, with D perhaps matching TRBD2 (6 bases). The germline V gene encodes CDR1 SQVTM and CDR2 ANQGSEA. V dropped 5 bases and J dropped 5 bases, with 15 bases sitting between them. This CDR3 is 13 amino acids long. The DNA of the CDR3 is TGCAGCGTTCATCACTCTGGAGGGGAGACCCAGTACTTC. It codes for CSVHHSGGETQYF.

The chain joins TRBV5-1 to TRBJ1-1; TRBD1 matches at 8 bases. The V gene's germline CDR1 is SGHRS and CDR2 YFSETQ. CDR3 length: 14 amino acids. J was trimmed by 3 bases and V by 4 bases; bases with no gene match: 5. CDR3: CASSLRQGYTEAFF. CDR3 bases: TGCGCCAGCAGCCTGCGACAGGGGTACACTGAAGCTTTCTTT. Full variable domain (rest looked up from reference TRBV5-1 and TRBJ1-1): KAGVTQTPRYLIKTRGQQVTLSCSPISGHRSVSWYQQTPGQGLQFLFEYFSETQRNKGNFPGRFSGRQFSNSRSEMNVSTLELGDSALYLCASSLRQGYTEAFFGQGTRLTVV.

The chain joins TRBV6-5 to TRBJ2-7; D is unresolved. The CDR3 totals 15 residues. Per germline, CDR1 MNHEY and CDR2 SVGAGI. V was clipped by 1 base and J by 1 base, with 11 bases between them. The CDR3 region is CASSYFGSRSYEQYF. For the CDR3, the DNA is TGTGCCAGCAGTTACTTCGGAAGCAGGTCCTACGAGCAGTACTTC.

V usage is TRBV28 and J usage is TRBJ2-6, with 15 bases fitting TRBD2. Trimming took 4 bases from V and 1 from J; bases not matched to a gene: 2. Germline assignment: CDR1 MDHEN and CDR2 SYDVKM. The CDR3 contains 18 residues. Here the CDR3 DNA reads TGTGCCAGCAGTTCCGGACTAGCGGGGGGGTCTGGGGCCAACGTCCTGACTTTC. Its translation is CASSSGLAGGSGANVLTF.

The rearrangement links TRBV28 to TRBJ1-2; D is uncertain. With 2 bases removed from V and 4 bases from J, the gap between germline ends came to 5 bases. Germline CDR1 and CDR2: MDHEN and SYDVKM. The CDR3 consists of 12 residues. This CDR3 reads CASSLAGYGYTF. CDR3 bases: TGTGCCAGCAGTTTAGCCGGCTATGGCTACACCTTC.

V is TRBV19 and J is TRBJ1-1, with TRBD1 matching over 7 bases. After removal of 5 bases from V and 1 base from J, the junction contained 4 bases not matched to a gene. CDR3 length: 14 residues. Germline lookup yields CDR1 LNHDA and CDR2 SQIVND (reference sequence). CDR3 nucleotides: TGTGCCAGTAGTCAGGACAGGCGGAACACTGAAGCTTTCTTT. Translated: CASSQDRRNTEAFF. The whole variable domain, filled in from reference TRBV19 and TRBJ1-1, reads DGGITQSPKYLFRKEGQNVTLSCEQNLNHDAMYWYRQDPGQGLRLIYYSQIVNDFQKGDIAEGYSVSREKKESFPLTVTSAQKNPTAFYLCASSQDRRNTEAFFGQGTRLTVV.

The sample holds one count of this clone. In nucleotides, the CDR3 is TGCGCCAGTTCCAGGGACACCGGGGAGCTGTTTTTT. Protein sequence: CASSRDTGELFF. The rearrangement uses TRBV10-1 and TRBJ2-2; TRBD1 is a possible D gene (5 bases). Per germline, CDR1 WNHNN and CDR2 SYGVQD (reference sequence). This CDR3 region has 12 residues. Trimming stripped 9 bases from V and 3 bases from J, with 8 bases between.